Listed below are T cell receptor beta chains from one sample, sequenced in a study of shared clonotypes between healthy human individuals. Sequencing used immunoSEQ multiplex PCR; TCRdb keeps in-frame clones, though not all of them. The data show some 2,500,000 clones, around 93% seen once. Sequences were obtained from naive CD4+ T cells from PBMCs. The receptors shown here come from a man aged 18 to 35 in good health. Some clones in this sample may be carry-over from other donors' samples. The CDR3 runs from the conserved cysteine through the conserved F or W. D genes are given only for firm matches. Rows give clone size only sometimes, using once, few, many, or a class for an expanded clone.

j_gene	d_gene	abundance	v_gene	CDR3nt	CDR3aa
TRBJ1-1	NA	few	TRBV6-5	TGTGCCAGCAGCGGCCAGCCGAACACTGAAGCTTTCTTT	CASSGQPNTEAFF
TRBJ2-7	TRBD1	once	TRBV5-4	TGTGCCAGCAGCGCCAGGACAGGGGGGACGTTTAACCGAGAGTACTTC	CASSARTGGTFNREYF
TRBJ2-1	NA	NA	TRBV5-6	TGTGCCAGCAGCTTGTTGGGGGAAAGCTCCTACAATGAGCAGTTCTTC	CASSLLGESSYNEQFF
TRBJ2-1	NA	NA	TRBV2	TGTGCCAGCAGATACAGGGATGGGGCTTACAATGAGCAGTTCTTC	CASRYRDGAYNEQFF
TRBJ2-5	NA	NA	TRBV5-1	TGCGCCAGCAGCCCGACCTCGGAGACCCAGTACTTC	CASSPTSETQYF
TRBJ2-5	NA	once	TRBV29-1	TGCAGCGCAAATAAACAAGAGACCCAGTACTTC	CSANKQETQYF
TRBJ2-1	NA	NA	TRBV4-1	TGCGCCAGCAGCCAAGAAGGTTGGTCCGGACTGTACAATGAGCAGTTCTTC	CASSQEGWSGLYNEQFF
TRBJ1-4	TRBD1	NA	TRBV29-1	TGCAGCGTTGGACAGGGCGGTAATGAAAAACTGTTTTTT	CSVGQGGNEKLFF
TRBJ1-4	TRBD1	NA	TRBV7-9	TGTGCCAGCAGCTTAAAGGAGACAGGGACTAATGAAAAACTGTTTTTT	CASSLKETGTNEKLFF
TRBJ2-1	TRBD2	NA	TRBV5-1	TGCGCCAGCAGTCCCGGGACTAGCGGCCCCTCGCAGTTCTTC	CASSPGTSGPSQFF
TRBJ1-5	NA	NA	TRBV6-5	TGTGCCAGCCGGGAGTCCCCCAATCAGCCCCAGCATTTT	CASRESPNQPQHF
TRBJ2-3	TRBD2	NA	TRBV28	TGTGCCAGCAGTAATCTAGCGGGAGGCACAGATACGCAGTATTTT	CASSNLAGGTDTQYF
TRBJ2-2	NA	once	TRBV9	TGTGCCAGCAGCGTGGAGCCCACGAACACCGGGGAGCTGTTTTTT	CASSVEPTNTGELFF
TRBJ2-1	NA	NA	TRBV11-3	TGTGCCAGCAGCTTAGCGTTCGACAATGAGCAGTTCTTC	CASSLAFDNEQFF
TRBJ2-1	TRBD2	NA	TRBV28	TGTGCCAGCAGCCGACCGCGGACTAGCGGGGGGTCGGGTGAGCAGTTCTTC	CASSRPRTSGGSGEQFF
TRBJ2-3	TRBD2	NA	TRBV18	TGTGCCAGCTCACCCATCCCACTAGCGGCAGATACGCAGTATTTT	CASSPIPLAADTQYF
TRBJ2-1	TRBD2	NA	TRBV6-1	TGTGCCAGCGTAGTAGCGGGAGCCGTCCACAATGAGCAGTTCTTC	CASVVAGAVHNEQFF
TRBJ1-5	NA	NA	TRBV7-2	TGTGCCAGCAGCTTGGGAAATTCCATGCAGCCCCAGCATTTT	CASSLGNSMQPQHF
TRBJ1-4	NA	NA	TRBV7-9	TGTGCCAGCAGCCCCCGGCGGCAGGGTAGGAATGAAAAACTGTTTTTT	CASSPRRQGRNEKLFF
TRBJ2-5	NA	NA	TRBV5-1	TGCGCCAGCAGCTTGCCCAGGGGACCTACGGAGACCCAGTACTTC	CASSLPRGPTETQYF
TRBJ1-2	NA	NA	TRBV19	TGTGCCAGTAGTATCAATCTCTATGGCTACACCTTC	CASSINLYGYTF
TRBJ1-5	NA	NA	TRBV5-5	TGTGCCAGCAGCTCAAGGGGTCTTAATCAGCCCCAGCATTTT	CASSSRGLNQPQHF
TRBJ2-1	NA	NA	TRBV4-3	TGCGCCAGCAGCCCCGGAATGGCCTACAATGAGCAGTTCTTC	CASSPGMAYNEQFF
TRBJ1-2	NA	NA	TRBV28	TGTGCCAGCAGTTTCGGTATCGGAGGACAGAGATTCTATGGCTACACCTTC	CASSFGIGGQRFYGYTF
TRBJ2-1	TRBD2	NA	TRBV4-2	TGTGCCAGCAGTCCGAGACTAGCGGGAGGGTACAATGAGCAGTTCTTC	CASSPRLAGGYNEQFF
TRBJ2-1	TRBD2	NA	TRBV27	TGTGCCAGCAGTTTTGCGACTAGCGGGAGGCCGTACAATGAGCAGTTCTTC	CASSFATSGRPYNEQFF
TRBJ1-4	TRBD1	NA	TRBV2	TGTGCCAGCAGTCGGGACAGGGGTCCTAATGAAAAACTGTTTTTT	CASSRDRGPNEKLFF
TRBJ2-6	NA	NA	TRBV4-3	TGCGCCAGCAGCAATAAAGACTCGACCTCTGGGGCCAACGTCCTGACTTTC	CASSNKDSTSGANVLTF
TRBJ1-1	NA	once	TRBV5-1	TGCGCCAGCAGCTTGGCCCCAGACAACACTGAAGCTTTCTTT	CASSLAPDNTEAFF
TRBJ1-1	NA	NA	TRBV7-9	TGTGCCAGCAGCTTAGGGGGCAGCTCTGAAGCTTTCTTT	CASSLGGSSEAFF
TRBJ1-2	NA	few	TRBV19	TGTGCCAGTAGTCCGCAGGGTCGGGGTGGCTACACCTTC	CASSPQGRGGYTF
TRBJ1-1	NA	NA	TRBV20-1	TGCAGTGCTAGGAGTACTGAAGCTTTCTTT	CSARSTEAFF
TRBJ2-7	NA	NA	TRBV6-1	TGTGCCAGCTCGGGGGTCTACGAGCAGTACTTC	CASSGVYEQYF
TRBJ2-3	TRBD2	NA	TRBV7-2	TGTGCCAGCAGCTTGGGACTAGCGAGTAGCACAGATACGCAGTATTTT	CASSLGLASSTDTQYF
TRBJ2-1	TRBD1	NA	TRBV2	TGTGCCATCGCGGGACAGGGTGCTGGGGAGCAGTTCTTC	CAIAGQGAGEQFF
TRBJ1-2	NA	NA	TRBV27	TGTGCCAGCAGTTTCCGGGGCTACTATGGCTACACCTTC	CASSFRGYYGYTF
TRBJ2-3	TRBD2	NA	TRBV30	TGTGCCTGGGCTGACGGGACTAGCAGTACAGATACGCAGTATTTT	CAWADGTSSTDTQYF
TRBJ2-7	NA	NA	TRBV28	TGTGCCAGCAATTCGTTGAAAGGACCGCCCTACGAGCAGTACTTC	CASNSLKGPPYEQYF
TRBJ2-7	TRBD2	NA	TRBV2	TGTGCCAGCAGATGGGGGGGTGGGATCTACGAGCAGTACTTC	CASRWGGGIYEQYF
TRBJ2-6	NA	NA	TRBV5-1	TGCGCCAGCACCCAAATCTCTGGGGCCAACGTCCTGACTTTC	CASTQISGANVLTF
TRBJ2-1	TRBD2	NA	TRBV5-4	TGTGCCAGCAGCTTGGGACTAGCGGGAGACGTCTCCTACAATGAGCAGTTCTTC	CASSLGLAGDVSYNEQFF
TRBJ2-3	TRBD2	NA	TRBV28	TGTGCCAGCAGTTTACCGGGACTAGCGGCCCGAGATACGCAGTATTTT	CASSLPGLAARDTQYF
TRBJ1-5	TRBD1	NA	TRBV5-1	TGCGCCAGCAGCTTGATACTCTTGGACAGGAGTTCCTTTTATAGCAATCAGCCCCAGCATTTT	CASSLILLDRSSFYSNQPQHF
TRBJ2-5	NA	NA	TRBV7-2	TGTGCCAGCAGCCGAGACAGGTATCAAGAGACCCAGTACTTC	CASSRDRYQETQYF
TRBJ1-3	NA	NA	TRBV4-2	TGTGCCAGCAGCCAAGCGGCGCGGACCTCTGGAAACACCATATATTTT	CASSQAARTSGNTIYF
TRBJ2-2	NA	NA	TRBV30	TGTGCCGGACCCGGAAGATTTGGGACCGGGGAGCTGTTTTTT	CAGPGRFGTGELFF
TRBJ2-2	NA	NA	TRBV4-3	TGCGCCAGCAGCCGAACCTGGGGGAGCGCCACCGGGGAGCTGTTTTTT	CASSRTWGSATGELFF
TRBJ1-3	NA	NA	TRBV6-5	TGTGCCAGCAGTGTGGATGGCCTAGGAAACACCATATATTTT	CASSVDGLGNTIYF
TRBJ2-2	TRBD2	NA	TRBV11-3	TGTGCCAGCAGCTTAGAGGGCGGGAGGTACACCGGGGAGCTGTTTTTT	CASSLEGGRYTGELFF
TRBJ1-1	NA	NA	TRBV6-6	TGTGCCAGCAGTTACTCCAGGGCCACTGAAGCTTTCTTT	CASSYSRATEAFF
TRBJ2-7	NA	NA	TRBV5-4	TGTGCCAGCAGAAGGGGATCCTCACCGGGCGAGCAGTACTTC	CASRRGSSPGEQYF
TRBJ2-1	NA	NA	TRBV5-1	TGCGCCAGCAGCTTGGCGGGTAAGGCGAACTCCTACAATGAGCAGTTCTTC	CASSLAGKANSYNEQFF
TRBJ1-2	NA	NA	TRBV7-3	TGTGCCAGCAGCTTAGGTGGGGCAGAGTATGGCTACACCTTC	CASSLGGAEYGYTF